These T cell receptor beta chains were read from a single sample in a study of metastatic and nonmetastatic thyroid tumors. TCRdb re-called clones from the PCR reads using MiXCR. The table shows tens of thousands of clones, with roughly 19% occurring only once. The source material was blood. The receptors shown here come from a female donor with papillary thyroid cancer or a benign thyroid nodule (not recorded which). Some clones in this sample may be carry-over from other donors' samples. CDR3s include the opening cysteine and the closing phenylalanine or tryptophan. The order of the fields is V gene, J gene, D gene, clone size, CDR3 DNA, CDR3 protein. A D gene is named only where the DNA matches it firmly. Expanded clones get a size class; other rows say once, few or many, or leave the size out.

V: TRBV6-1; J: TRBJ1-5; D: NA; size: many; DNA: TGTGCCAGCAGTGAAGCTGCTCAGCCCCAGCATTTT; CDR3: CASSEAAQPQHF
V: TRBV4-3; J: TRBJ1-2; D: NA; size: many; DNA: TGCGCCAGCAGCCAAGAGGCAGGGACCGCAGCTAACCATGGCTACACCTTC; CDR3: CASSQEAGTAANHGYTF
V: TRBV6-1; J: TRBJ1-4; D: NA; size: many; DNA: TGTGCCACTCAGCCACAGGAAAAACTGTTTTTT; CDR3: CATQPQEKLFF
V: TRBV28; J: TRBJ2-7; D: TRBD2; size: few; DNA: TGTGCCAGTTCTAGCGGGAGTGCCTACGGGAAGCAGTACTTC; CDR3: CASSSGSAYGKQYF
V: TRBV5-1; J: TRBJ2-3; D: TRBD1; size: many; DNA: TGCGCCAGCAGCCCCACCGGGACAGGGGATACAGATACGCAGTATTTT; CDR3: CASSPTGTGDTDTQYF
V: TRBV27; J: TRBJ2-3; D: TRBD2; size: few; DNA: TGTGCCAGCAGTTCCCGACTAGCGGGTACTCCCACAGATACGCAGTATTTT; CDR3: CASSSRLAGTPTDTQYF
V: TRBV18; J: TRBJ1-5; D: NA; size: many; DNA: TGTGCCAGTCAGCAGACAGGAAGCAATCAGCCCCAGCATTTT; CDR3: CASQQTGSNQPQHF
V: TRBV12-3/TRBV12-4; J: TRBJ1-2; D: NA; size: few; DNA: TGCGCCAGCATCCTATGGTCGGGGGCTATCTATGGCTACACCTTC; CDR3: CASILWSGAIYGYTF
V: TRBV19; J: TRBJ1-1; D: TRBD1; size: few; DNA: TGTGCCAGTAGTCTACAGGGGAAAACTGAAGCTTTCTTT; CDR3: CASSLQGKTEAFF
V: TRBV2; J: TRBJ2-5; D: TRBD1; size: many; DNA: TGTGCCAGCAGAGCCCGGACAGGGCTGGAGACCCAGTACTTC; CDR3: CASRARTGLETQYF
V: TRBV7-6; J: TRBJ1-4; D: TRBD1; size: many; DNA: TGTGCCAGCAGCCCGAGACAGGGTCCCCAGACCTTTAATGAAAAACTGTTTTTT; CDR3: CASSPRQGPQTFNEKLFF
V: TRBV7-8; J: TRBJ1-1; D: TRBD1; size: many; DNA: TGTGCCAGCGGTCCGGGACAGGTAGGCCTAGGCACTGAAGCTTTCTTT; CDR3: CASGPGQVGLGTEAFF
V: TRBV5-6; J: TRBJ2-2; D: NA; size: many; DNA: TGTGCCAGCAGCTATCCCGGGGTACCCGGGGAGCTGTTTTTT; CDR3: CASSYPGVPGELFF
V: TRBV10-3; J: TRBJ1-1; D: NA; size: many; DNA: TGTGCCATCAGTTTTGACAGTCGGGAAGCTTTCTTT; CDR3: CAISFDSREAFF
V: TRBV6-2/TRBV6-3; J: TRBJ2-1; D: NA; size: NA; DNA: TGTGCCAGCAGTTACTCGAACCCCTATGAGCAGTTCTTC; CDR3: CASSYSNPYEQFF
V: TRBV20-1; J: TRBJ2-1; D: NA; size: NA; DNA: TGCAGTGCTAGCTACGGACTTCCATTTAATGAGCAGTTCTTC; CDR3: CSASYGLPFNEQFF
V: TRBV6-1; J: TRBJ1-2; D: TRBD1; size: NA; DNA: TGTGCCAGCAGTGAGGGACAGGCGTGGAATGGCTACACCTTC; CDR3: CASSEGQAWNGYTF